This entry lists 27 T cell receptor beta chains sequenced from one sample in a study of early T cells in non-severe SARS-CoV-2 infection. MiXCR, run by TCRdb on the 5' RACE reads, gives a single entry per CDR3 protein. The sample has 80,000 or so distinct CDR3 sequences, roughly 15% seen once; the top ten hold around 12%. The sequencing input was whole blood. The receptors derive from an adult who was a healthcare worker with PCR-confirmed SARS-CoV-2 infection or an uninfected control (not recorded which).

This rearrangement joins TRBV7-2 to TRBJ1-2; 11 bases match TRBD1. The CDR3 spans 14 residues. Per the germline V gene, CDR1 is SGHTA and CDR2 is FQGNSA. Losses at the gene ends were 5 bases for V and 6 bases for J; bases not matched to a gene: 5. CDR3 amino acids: CASSPWTGGDGYTF. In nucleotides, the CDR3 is TGTGCCAGCAGCCCTTGGACAGGGGGCGATGGCTACACCTTC.

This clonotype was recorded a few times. This CDR3 reads CASSYGTSYEQYF. The CDR3 DNA reads as TGTGCCAGCAGTTACGGTACCTCCTACGAGCAGTACTTC. The genes are TRBV6-5 and TRBJ2-7; no definite D call. CDR1 is MNHEY and CDR2 is SVGAGI in the germline V gene. The ends were cut back, 2 bases at V and 0 bases at J, with 5 bases in the middle. The CDR3 has 13 residues.

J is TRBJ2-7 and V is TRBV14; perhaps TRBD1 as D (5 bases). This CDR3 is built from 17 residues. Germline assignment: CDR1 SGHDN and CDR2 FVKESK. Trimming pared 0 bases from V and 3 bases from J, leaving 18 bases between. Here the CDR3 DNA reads TGTGCCAGCAGCCAAGACTGGACACGGAGTAAGAGCTACGAGCAGTACTTC. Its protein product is CASSQDWTRSKSYEQYF.

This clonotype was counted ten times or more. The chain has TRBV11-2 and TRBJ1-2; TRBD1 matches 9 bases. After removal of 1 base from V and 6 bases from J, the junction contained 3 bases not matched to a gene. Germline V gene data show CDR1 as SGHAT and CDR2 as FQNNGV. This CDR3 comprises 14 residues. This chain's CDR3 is CASSLAGQGDGYTF. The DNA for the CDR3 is TGTGCCAGCAGCTTAGCGGGACAGGGAGATGGCTACACCTTC.

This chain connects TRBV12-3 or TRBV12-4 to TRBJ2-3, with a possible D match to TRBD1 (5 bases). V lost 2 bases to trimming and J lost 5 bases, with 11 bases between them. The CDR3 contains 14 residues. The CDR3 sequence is CASSLNSRGDTQYF. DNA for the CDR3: TGTGCCAGCAGTTTAAACTCAAGGGGAGATACGCAGTATTTT.

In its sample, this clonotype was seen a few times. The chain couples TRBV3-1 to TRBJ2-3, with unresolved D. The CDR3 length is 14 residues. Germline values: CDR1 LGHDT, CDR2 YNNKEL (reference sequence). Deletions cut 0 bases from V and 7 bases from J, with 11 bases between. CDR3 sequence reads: CASSQDHARHTQYF. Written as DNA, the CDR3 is TGTGCCAGCAGCCAAGATCACGCGAGGCATACGCAGTATTTT.

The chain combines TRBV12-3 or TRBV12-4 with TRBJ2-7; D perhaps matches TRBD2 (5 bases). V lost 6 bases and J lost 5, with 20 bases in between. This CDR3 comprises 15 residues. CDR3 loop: CASSQSISGNHEQYF. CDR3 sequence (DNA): TGTGCCAGCAGCCAGTCGATATCGGGAAACCACGAGCAGTACTTC.

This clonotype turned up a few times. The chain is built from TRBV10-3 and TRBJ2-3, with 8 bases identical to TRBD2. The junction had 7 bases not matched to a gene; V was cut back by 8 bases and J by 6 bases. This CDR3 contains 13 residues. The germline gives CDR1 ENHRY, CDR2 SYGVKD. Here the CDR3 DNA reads TGTGCCATCGCGAGCGGGAGTGGGGATACGCAGTATTTT. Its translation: CAIASGSGDTQYF.

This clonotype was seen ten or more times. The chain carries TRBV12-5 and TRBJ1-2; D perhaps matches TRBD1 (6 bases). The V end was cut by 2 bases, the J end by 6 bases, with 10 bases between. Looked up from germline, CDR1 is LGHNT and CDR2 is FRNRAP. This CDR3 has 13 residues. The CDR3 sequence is CASGLNRAHGYTF. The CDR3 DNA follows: TGTGCTAGTGGTTTGAACAGGGCCCATGGCTACACCTTC.

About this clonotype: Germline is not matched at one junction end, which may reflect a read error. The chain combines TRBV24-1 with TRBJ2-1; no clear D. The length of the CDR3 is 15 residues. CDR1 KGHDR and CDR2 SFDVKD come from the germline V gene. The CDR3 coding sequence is TGTGCCACCAGTGGTTTCCCCTCCTCATACAATGCGCAGTTCTTC. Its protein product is CATSGFPSSYNAQFF.

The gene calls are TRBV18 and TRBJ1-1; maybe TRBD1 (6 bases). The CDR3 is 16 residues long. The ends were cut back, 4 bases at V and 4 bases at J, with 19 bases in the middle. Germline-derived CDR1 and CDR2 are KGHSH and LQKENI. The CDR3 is CASSQDPPGAGTEAFF. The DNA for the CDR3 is TGTGCCAGCTCACAAGACCCCCCAGGGGCGGGCACTGAAGCTTTCTTT.

CDR3 DNA: TGTGCCAGCAGCTTACGGTCCAATCAGCCCCAGCATTTT. As protein: CASSLRSNQPQHF. The chain recombines TRBV11-3 with TRBJ1-5; D ambiguous. This CDR3 comprises 13 residues. In germline, CDR1 is SGHNT, CDR2 YENEEA. With 2 bases removed from V and 3 bases from J, the gap between germline ends came to 5 bases.

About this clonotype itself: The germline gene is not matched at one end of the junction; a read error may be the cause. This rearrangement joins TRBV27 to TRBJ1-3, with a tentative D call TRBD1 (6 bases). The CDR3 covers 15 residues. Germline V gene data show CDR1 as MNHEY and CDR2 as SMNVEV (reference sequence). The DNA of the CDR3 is TGTGCCAGCAGTTCCACGGGGGGCTCTGAAAACACCATATATTTT. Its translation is CASSSTGGSENTIYF.

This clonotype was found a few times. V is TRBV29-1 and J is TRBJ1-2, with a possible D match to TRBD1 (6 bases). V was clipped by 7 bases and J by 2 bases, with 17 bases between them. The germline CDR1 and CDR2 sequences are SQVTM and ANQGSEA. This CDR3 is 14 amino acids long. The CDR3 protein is CSGAPSGGNYGYTF. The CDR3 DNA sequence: TGCAGCGGGGCTCCCTCCGGGGGCAACTATGGCTACACCTTC. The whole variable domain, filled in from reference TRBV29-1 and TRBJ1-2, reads SAVISQKPSRDICQRGTSLTIQCQVDSQVTMMFWYRQQPGQSLTLIATANQGSEATYESGFVIDKFPISRPNLTFSTLTVSNMSPEDSSIYLCSGAPSGGNYGYTFGSGTRLTVV.

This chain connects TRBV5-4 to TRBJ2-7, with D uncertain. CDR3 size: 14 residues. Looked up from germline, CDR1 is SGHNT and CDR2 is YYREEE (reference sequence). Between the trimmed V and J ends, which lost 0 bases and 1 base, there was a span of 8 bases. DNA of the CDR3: TGTGCCAGCAGCTTGGGTGGAGTTTCCTACGAGCAGTACTTC. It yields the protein CASSLGGVSYEQYF. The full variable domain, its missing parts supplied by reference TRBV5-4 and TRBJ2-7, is ETGVTQSPTHLIKTRGQQVTLRCSSQSGHNTVSWYQQALGQGPQFIFQYYREEENGRGNFPPRFSGLQFPNYSSELNVNALELDDSALYLCASSLGGVSYEQYFGPGTRLTVT.

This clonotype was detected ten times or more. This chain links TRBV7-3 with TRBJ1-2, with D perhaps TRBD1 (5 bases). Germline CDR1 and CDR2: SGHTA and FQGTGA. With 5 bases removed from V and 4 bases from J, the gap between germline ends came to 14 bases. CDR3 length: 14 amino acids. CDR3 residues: CASSRDSSGYGYTF. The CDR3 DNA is TGTGCCAGCAGCCGGGACTCCTCGGGCTATGGCTACACCTTC.

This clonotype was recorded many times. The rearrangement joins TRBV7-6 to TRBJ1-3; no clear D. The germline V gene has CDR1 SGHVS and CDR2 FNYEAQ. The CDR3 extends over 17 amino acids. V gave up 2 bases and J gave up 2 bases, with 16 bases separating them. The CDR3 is CASSLLPTFEAGNTIYF. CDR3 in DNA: TGTGCCAGCAGCTTATTACCAACGTTCGAAGCTGGAAACACCATATATTTT.

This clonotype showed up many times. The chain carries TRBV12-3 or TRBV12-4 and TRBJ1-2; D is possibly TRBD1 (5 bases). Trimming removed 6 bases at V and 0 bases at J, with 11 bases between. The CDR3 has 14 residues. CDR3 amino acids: CASSPGKANYGYTF. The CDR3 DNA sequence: TGTGCCAGCAGCCCAGGGAAAGCTAACTATGGCTACACCTTC.

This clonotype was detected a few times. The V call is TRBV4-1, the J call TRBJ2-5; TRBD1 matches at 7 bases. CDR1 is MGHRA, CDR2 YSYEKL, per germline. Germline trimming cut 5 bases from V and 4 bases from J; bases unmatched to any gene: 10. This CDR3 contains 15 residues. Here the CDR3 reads CASSSRFQGVETQYF. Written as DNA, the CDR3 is TGCGCCAGCAGCTCACGGTTCCAGGGGGTAGAGACCCAGTACTTC.

CDR3 loop: CASSTAGTGGYGYTF. The CDR3 DNA reads TGTGCCAGCAGTACAGCCGGGACAGGGGGCTATGGCTACACCTTC. The V and J genes are TRBV28 and TRBJ1-2, with TRBD1 identical over 11 bases. This CDR3 is 15 amino acids long. In germline, CDR1 is MDHEN, CDR2 SYDVKM. The V and J ends lost 5 bases and 4 bases, in that order; junction bases with no gene match: 6.

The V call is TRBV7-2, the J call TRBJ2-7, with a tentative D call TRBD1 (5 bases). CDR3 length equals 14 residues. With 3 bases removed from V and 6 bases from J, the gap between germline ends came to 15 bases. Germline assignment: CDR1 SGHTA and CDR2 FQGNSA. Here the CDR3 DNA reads TGTGCCAGCAGCTTCCAGGGTTGGCAAAGCGAGCAGTACTTC. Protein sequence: CASSFQGWQSEQYF.

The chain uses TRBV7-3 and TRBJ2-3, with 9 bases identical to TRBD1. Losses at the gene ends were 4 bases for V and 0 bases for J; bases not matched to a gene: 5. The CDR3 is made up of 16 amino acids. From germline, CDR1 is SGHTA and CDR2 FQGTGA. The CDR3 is CASSSSDRGSTDTQYF. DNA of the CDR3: TGTGCCAGCAGCTCCTCGGACAGGGGAAGCACAGATACGCAGTATTTT.

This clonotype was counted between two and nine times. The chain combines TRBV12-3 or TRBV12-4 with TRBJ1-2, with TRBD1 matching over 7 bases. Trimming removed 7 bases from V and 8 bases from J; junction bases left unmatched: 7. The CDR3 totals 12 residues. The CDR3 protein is CASTPEGGGYTF. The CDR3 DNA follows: TGTGCCAGCACTCCCGAAGGGGGCGGCTACACCTTC.

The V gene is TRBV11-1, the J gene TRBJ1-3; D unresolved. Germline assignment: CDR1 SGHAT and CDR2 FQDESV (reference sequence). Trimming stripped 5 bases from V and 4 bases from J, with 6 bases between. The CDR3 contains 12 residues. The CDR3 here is CASSAQGNTIYF. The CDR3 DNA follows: TGTGCCAGCAGCGCCCAGGGAAACACCATATATTTT.

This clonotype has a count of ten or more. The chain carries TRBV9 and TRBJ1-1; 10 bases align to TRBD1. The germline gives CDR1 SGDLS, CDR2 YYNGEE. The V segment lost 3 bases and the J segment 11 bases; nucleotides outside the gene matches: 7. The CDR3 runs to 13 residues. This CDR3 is CASSGDGTGAAFF. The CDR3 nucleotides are TGTGCCAGCAGCGGAGACGGGACAGGGGCCGCTTTCTTT.

CDR3 DNA: TGTGCCAGCAAGATTTGGACTAGCGGGGCTGAGCAGTTCTTC. This encodes CASKIWTSGAEQFF. This chain uses TRBV2 with TRBJ2-1; the match to TRBD2 covers 12 bases. J gave up 9 bases and V 7 bases, and 7 bases lay outside the gene matches. Germline assignment: CDR1 SNHLY and CDR2 FYNNEI. The CDR3 contains 14 residues. The whole variable domain, filled in from reference TRBV2 and TRBJ2-1, reads EPEVTQTPSHQVTQMGQEVILRCVPISNHLYFYWYRQILGQKVEFLVSFYNNEISEKSEIFDDQFSVERPDGSNFTLKIRSTKLEDSAMYFCASKIWTSGAEQFFGPGTRLTVL.

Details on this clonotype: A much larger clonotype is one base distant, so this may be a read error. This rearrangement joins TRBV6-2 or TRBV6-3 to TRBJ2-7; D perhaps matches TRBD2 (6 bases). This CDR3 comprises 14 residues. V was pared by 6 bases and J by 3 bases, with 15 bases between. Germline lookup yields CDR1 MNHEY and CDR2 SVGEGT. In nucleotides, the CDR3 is TGTGCCAGCAGACCCCGGGGGTCCATCTACGAGCAGTACTTC. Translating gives CASRPRGSIYEQYF.